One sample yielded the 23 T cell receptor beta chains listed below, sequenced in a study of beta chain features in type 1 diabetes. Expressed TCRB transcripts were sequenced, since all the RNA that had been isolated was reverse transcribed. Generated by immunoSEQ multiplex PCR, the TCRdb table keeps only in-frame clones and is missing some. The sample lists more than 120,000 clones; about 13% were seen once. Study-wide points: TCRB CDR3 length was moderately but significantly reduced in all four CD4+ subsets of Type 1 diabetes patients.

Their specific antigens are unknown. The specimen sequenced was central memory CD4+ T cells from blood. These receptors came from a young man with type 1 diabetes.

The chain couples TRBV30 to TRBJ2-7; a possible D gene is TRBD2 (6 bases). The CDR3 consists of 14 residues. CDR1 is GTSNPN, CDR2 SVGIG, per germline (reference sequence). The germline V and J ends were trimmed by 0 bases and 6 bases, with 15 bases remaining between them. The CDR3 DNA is TGTGCCTGGAGTGTAGGGAGGACTACCGGCGAGCAGTACTTC. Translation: CAWSVGRTTGEQYF.

This chain's CDR3 is CASSLAGGRKFF. The CDR3 DNA reads as TGTGCCAGCAGCTTAGCGGGGGGACGTAAGTTCTTC. The chain carries TRBV7-2 and TRBJ2-1; maybe TRBD2 (6 bases). Germline-derived CDR1 and CDR2 are SGHTA and FQGNSA. CDR3 size: 12 residues. V was trimmed by 0 bases and J by 14 bases, leaving 11 bases between them.

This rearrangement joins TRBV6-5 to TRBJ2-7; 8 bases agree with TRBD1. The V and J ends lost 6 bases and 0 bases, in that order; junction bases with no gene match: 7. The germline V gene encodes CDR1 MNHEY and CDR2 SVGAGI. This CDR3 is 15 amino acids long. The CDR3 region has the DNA TGTGCCAGCAGCCAACGACAGGGGCGCTCCTACGAGCAGTACTTC. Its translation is CASSQRQGRSYEQYF.

The CDR3 sequence: CASSLGGRVSEQYF. The CDR3 DNA follows: TGCGCCAGCAGCTTGGGTGGCAGGGTAAGCGAGCAGTACTTC. V usage is TRBV5-1 and J usage is TRBJ2-7; D perhaps matches TRBD1 (5 bases). Looked up from germline, CDR1 is SGHRS and CDR2 is YFSETQ. This CDR3 is 14 amino acids long. Trimming took off 0 bases at V and 6 bases at J, with 13 bases between the two ends.

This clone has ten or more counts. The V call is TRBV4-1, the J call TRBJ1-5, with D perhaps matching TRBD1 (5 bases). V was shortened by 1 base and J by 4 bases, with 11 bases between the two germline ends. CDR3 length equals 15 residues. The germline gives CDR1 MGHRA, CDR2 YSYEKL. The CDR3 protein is CASSQAVGRNQPQHF. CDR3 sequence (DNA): TGCGCCAGCAGCCAAGCCGTGGGGCGAAATCAGCCCCAGCATTTT.

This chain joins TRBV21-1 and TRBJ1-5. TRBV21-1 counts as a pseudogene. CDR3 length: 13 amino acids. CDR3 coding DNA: TGTGCCAGCGGACCCAATGCCAATCAGCCCCAGCATTTT. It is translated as CASGPNANQPQHF.

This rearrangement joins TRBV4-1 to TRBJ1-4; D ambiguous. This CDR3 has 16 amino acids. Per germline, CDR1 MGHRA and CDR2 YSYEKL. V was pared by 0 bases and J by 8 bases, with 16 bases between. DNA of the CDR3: TGCGCCAGCAGCCAAGACTCGGCAGGAGGGAAGGAAAAACTGTTTTTT. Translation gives CASSQDSAGGKEKLFF.

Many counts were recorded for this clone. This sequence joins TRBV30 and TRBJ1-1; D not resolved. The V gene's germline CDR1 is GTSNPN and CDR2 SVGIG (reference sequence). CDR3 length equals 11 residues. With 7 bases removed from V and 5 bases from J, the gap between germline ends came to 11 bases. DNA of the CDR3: TGTGCCTCACGGGAAGGGACTGAAGCTTTCTTT. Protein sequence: CASREGTEAFF.

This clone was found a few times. CDR3 nucleotides: TGTGCCAGCAGCTTGAGCCCAGGGGGGATCGGGGAGCTGTTTTTT. Encoded protein: CASSLSPGGIGELFF. The V call is TRBV7-9, the J call TRBJ2-2; perhaps TRBD1 as D (7 bases). V dropped 3 bases and J dropped 7 bases, with 15 bases sitting between them. Germline lookup yields CDR1 SEHNR and CDR2 FQNEAQ (reference sequence). This CDR3 comprises 15 residues.

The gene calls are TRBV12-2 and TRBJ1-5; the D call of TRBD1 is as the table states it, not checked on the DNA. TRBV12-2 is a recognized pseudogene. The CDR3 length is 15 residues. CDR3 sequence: CASRLGRGPGTPQHF. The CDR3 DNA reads TGTGCAAGTCGCTTAGGCAGGGGGCCGGGTACGCCCCAGCATTTT.

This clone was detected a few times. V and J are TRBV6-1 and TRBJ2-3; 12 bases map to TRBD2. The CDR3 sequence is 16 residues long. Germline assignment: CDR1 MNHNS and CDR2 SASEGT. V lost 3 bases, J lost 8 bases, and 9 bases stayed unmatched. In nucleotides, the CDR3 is TGTGCCAGCAGTGATTCGACTAGCGGGAGTTTAGGTACGCAGTATTTT. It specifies CASSDSTSGSLGTQYF.

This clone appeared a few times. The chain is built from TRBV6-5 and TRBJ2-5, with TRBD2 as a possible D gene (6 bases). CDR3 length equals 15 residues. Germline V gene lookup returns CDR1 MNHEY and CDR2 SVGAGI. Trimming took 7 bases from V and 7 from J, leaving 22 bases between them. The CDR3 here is CASTGYSGLPGTQYF. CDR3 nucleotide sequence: TGTGCCAGCACCGGATACTCGGGACTCCCTGGGACCCAGTACTTC.

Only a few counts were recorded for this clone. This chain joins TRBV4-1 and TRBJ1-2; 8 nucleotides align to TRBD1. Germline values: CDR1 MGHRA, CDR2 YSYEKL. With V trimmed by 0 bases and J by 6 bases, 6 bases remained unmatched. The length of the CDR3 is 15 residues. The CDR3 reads CASSQEATGENGYTF. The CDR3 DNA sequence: TGCGCCAGCAGCCAAGAGGCGACAGGGGAAAATGGCTACACCTTC.

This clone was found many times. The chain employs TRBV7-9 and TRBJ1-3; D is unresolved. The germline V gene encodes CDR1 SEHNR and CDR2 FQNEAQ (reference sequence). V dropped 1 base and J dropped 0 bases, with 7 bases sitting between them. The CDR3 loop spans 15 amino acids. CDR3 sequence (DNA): TGTGCCAGCAGCTTAGGACTGAACTCTGGAAACACCATATATTTT. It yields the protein CASSLGLNSGNTIYF.

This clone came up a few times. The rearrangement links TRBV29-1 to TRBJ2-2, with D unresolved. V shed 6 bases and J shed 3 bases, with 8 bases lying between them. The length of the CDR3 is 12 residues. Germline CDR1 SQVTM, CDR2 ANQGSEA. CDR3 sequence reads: CSVRKDTGELFF. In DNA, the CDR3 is TGCAGCGTGCGAAAAGACACCGGGGAGCTGTTTTTT.

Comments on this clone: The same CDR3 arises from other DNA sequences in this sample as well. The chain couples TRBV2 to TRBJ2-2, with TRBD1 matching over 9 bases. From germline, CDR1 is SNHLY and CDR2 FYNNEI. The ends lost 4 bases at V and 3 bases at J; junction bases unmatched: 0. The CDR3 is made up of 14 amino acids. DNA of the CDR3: TGTGCCAGCAGTGGACAGGGGGACACCGGGGAGCTGTTTTTT. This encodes CASSGQGDTGELFF.

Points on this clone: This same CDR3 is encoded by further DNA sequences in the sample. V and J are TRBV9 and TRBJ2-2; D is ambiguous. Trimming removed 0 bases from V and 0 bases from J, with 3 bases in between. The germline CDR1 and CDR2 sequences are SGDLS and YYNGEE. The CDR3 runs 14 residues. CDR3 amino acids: CASSVAANTGELFF. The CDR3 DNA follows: TGTGCCAGCAGCGTAGCAGCGAACACCGGGGAGCTGTTTTTT. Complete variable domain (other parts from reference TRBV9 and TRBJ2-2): DSGVTQTPKHLITATGQRVTLRCSPRSGDLSVYWYQQSLDQGLQFLIQYYNGEERAKGNILERFSAQQFPDLHSELNLSSLELGDSALYFCASSVAANTGELFFGEGSRLTVL.

The CDR3 DNA sequence: TGTGCCAGCAGCCCCTCACTACAGGGGGTTGAGCAGTTCTTC. Protein sequence: CASSPSLQGVEQFF. This chain uses TRBV7-7 with TRBJ2-1, with TRBD1 matching over 8 bases. The ends lost 5 bases at V and 9 bases at J; junction bases unmatched: 9. CDR3 size: 14 residues. Germline V CDR1 and CDR2: SSHAT, FNYEAQ (reference sequence).

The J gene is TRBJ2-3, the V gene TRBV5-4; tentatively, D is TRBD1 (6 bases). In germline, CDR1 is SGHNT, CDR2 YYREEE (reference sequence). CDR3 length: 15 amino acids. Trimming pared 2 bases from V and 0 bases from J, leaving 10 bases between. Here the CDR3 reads CASSLQGTSTDTQYF. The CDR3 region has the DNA TGTGCCAGCAGCTTACAGGGTACTAGCACAGATACGCAGTATTTT.

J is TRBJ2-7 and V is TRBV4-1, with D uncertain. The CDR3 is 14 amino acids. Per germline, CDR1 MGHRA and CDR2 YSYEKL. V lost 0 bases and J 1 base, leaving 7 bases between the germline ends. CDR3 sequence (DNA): TGCGCCAGCAGCCAAGACAGTTGGTCCTACGAGCAGTACTTC. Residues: CASSQDSWSYEQYF.

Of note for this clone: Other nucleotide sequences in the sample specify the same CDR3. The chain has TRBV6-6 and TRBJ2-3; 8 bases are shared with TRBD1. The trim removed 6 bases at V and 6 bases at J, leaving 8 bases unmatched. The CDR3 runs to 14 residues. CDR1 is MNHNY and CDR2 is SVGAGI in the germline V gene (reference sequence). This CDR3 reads CASSRGQGGDTQYF. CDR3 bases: TGTGCCAGCAGCCGCGGACAGGGTGGCGATACGCAGTATTTT.

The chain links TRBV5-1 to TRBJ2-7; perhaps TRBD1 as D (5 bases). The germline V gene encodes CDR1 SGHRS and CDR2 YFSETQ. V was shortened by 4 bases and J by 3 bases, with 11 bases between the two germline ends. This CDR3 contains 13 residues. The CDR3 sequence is CASSRLQDYEQYF. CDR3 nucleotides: TGCGCCAGCAGCCGATTACAGGACTACGAGCAGTACTTC.

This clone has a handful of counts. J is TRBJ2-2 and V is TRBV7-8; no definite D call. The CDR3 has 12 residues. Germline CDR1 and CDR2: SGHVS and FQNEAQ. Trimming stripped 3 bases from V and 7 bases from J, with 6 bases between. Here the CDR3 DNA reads TGTGCCAGCAGCTTGAAGGGCGGGGAGCTGTTTTTT. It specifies CASSLKGGELFF.